The 30 T cell receptor beta chains presented below share a single source sample, sequenced in a study of T cell responses to AZD1222 COVID-19 vaccine. The method was immunoSEQ multiplex PCR; TCRdb's version includes in-frame clones alone and lacks a portion of them. The data hold 110,000 to 150,000 clones, with approximately 92% observed a single time. This sample comprised peripheral blood, obtained on day 0 of AZD1222 vaccination. These receptors came from an adult in good health.

The V call is TRBV2, the J call TRBJ1-2; tentative D call: TRBD1 (5 bases). The CDR3 totals 10 residues. Trimming stripped 6 bases from V and 8 bases from J, with 7 bases between. Germline CDR1 is SNHLY and CDR2 is FYNNEI. CDR3 DNA sequence: TGTGCCAGCAGGGGACGGGGCTACACCTTC. This translates into CASRGRGYTF.

This clone came up once. The chain uses TRBV6-5 and TRBJ2-5; 9 bases are a match to TRBD1. The V and J ends lost 6 bases and 5 bases, in that order; junction bases with no gene match: 4. This CDR3 region has 13 residues. Looked up from germline, CDR1 is MNHEY and CDR2 is SVGAGI. CDR3 nucleotides: TGTGCCAGCAGACAGGGGGCGAGGGAGACCCAGTACTTC. Translation: CASRQGARETQYF.

This chain joins TRBV19 and TRBJ2-4, with D possibly being TRBD1 (7 bases). Germline values: CDR1 LNHDA, CDR2 SQIVND (reference sequence). V shed 3 bases and J shed 8 bases, with 11 bases lying between them. CDR3 size: 13 residues. CDR3 in amino acids: CASSIQGGYIQYF. CDR3 sequence (DNA): TGTGCCAGTAGTATCCAGGGGGGATACATTCAGTACTTC.

Here the CDR3 DNA reads TGCGCCAGCAGCCCCTTTTTGGGGGCCGGGGAGCTGTTTTTT. Amino acids: CASSPFLGAGELFF. The chain couples TRBV5-1 to TRBJ2-2; D may match TRBD1 or TRBD2 (5 bases each). The CDR3 contains 14 residues. V gave up 4 bases and J gave up 6 bases, with 13 bases separating them. Looked up from germline, CDR1 is SGHRS and CDR2 is YFSETQ.

The V and J genes are TRBV4-1 and TRBJ2-3; TRBD2 might be the D (6 bases). Trimming removed 2 bases from V and 1 base from J, with 16 bases in between. CDR3 length: 17 amino acids. Germline values: CDR1 MGHRA, CDR2 YSYEKL. CDR3 sequence: CASSQTSRDFRTDTQYF. The CDR3 DNA reads as TGCGCCAGCAGCCAAACATCACGGGACTTCCGCACAGATACGCAGTATTTT.

V and J are TRBV7-6 and TRBJ2-7; perhaps TRBD2 as D (5 bases). This CDR3 is 17 amino acids long. The V end was cut by 0 bases, the J end by 4 bases, with 19 bases between. Germline-derived CDR1 and CDR2 are SGHVS and FNYEAQ. The CDR3 reads CASSLAPLVGDRYEQYF. As DNA, the CDR3 is TGTGCCAGCAGCTTAGCGCCGCTAGTGGGAGATCGTTACGAGCAGTACTTC.

This clone appeared a few times. The chain is built from TRBV15 and TRBJ2-3; TRBD2 agrees at 7 bases. The germline CDR1 and CDR2 sequences are LNHNV and YYDKDF (reference sequence). The CDR3 contains 14 residues. V was clipped by 3 bases and J by 4 bases; unmatched bases: 4. CDR3 DNA sequence: TGTGCCACCAGCAGGGGGGGGGACGCAGATACGCAGTATTTT. Translating gives CATSRGGDADTQYF.

The V gene is TRBV4-1, the J gene TRBJ1-4; no clear D gene. V was shortened by 6 bases and J by 7 bases, with 21 bases between the two germline ends. CDR3 length: 16 residues. Germline V gives CDR1 MGHRA, CDR2 YSYEKL. CDR3 sequence (DNA): TGCGCCAGCAGTCGATTCCCGGGCCCTGGCCCTGAAAAACTGTTTTTT. Protein: CASSRFPGPGPEKLFF.

CDR3 bases: TGTGCCAGCAGCAGACGGGACACCTCCTACGAGCAGTACTTC. Translation gives CASSRRDTSYEQYF. The gene calls are TRBV7-2 and TRBJ2-7, with D possibly being TRBD1 (6 bases). Germline values: CDR1 SGHTA, CDR2 FQGNSA. V dropped 5 bases and J dropped 0 bases, with 11 bases sitting between them. This CDR3 comprises 14 residues.

V gene TRBV7-2 combines with J gene TRBJ1-2; 9 positions match TRBD1. The CDR3 extends over 14 amino acids. Germline-derived CDR1 and CDR2 are SGHTA and FQGNSA. V shed 3 bases and J 4 bases; nucleotides not matched to a gene: 3. CDR3: CASSFTGGAYGYTF. The CDR3 DNA follows: TGTGCCAGCAGCTTCACAGGGGGCGCCTATGGCTACACCTTC.

The genes are TRBV10-3 and TRBJ2-3; 11 bases are shared with TRBD1. V was pared by 2 bases and J by 3 bases, with 7 bases of the junction left unmatched. CDR1 is ENHRY and CDR2 is SYGVKD in the germline V gene. CDR3 length equals 17 residues. The CDR3 DNA is TGTGCCATCAGTGAGGGGTTCCGGGACAGGGGGACAGATACGCAGTATTTT. Translating gives CAISEGFRDRGTDTQYF.

V usage is TRBV28 and J usage is TRBJ1-5; possible D gene TRBD1, 5 bases. Trimming shortened V by 7 bases and J by 0 bases, and 25 bases separated the two germline ends. The CDR3 runs to 19 residues. Germline V gene data show CDR1 as MDHEN and CDR2 as SYDVKM. CDR3 DNA: TGTGCCAGCAACTTGGACCCTAACGGGACCCTTTATAGCAATCAGCCCCAGCATTTT. This sequence encodes CASNLDPNGTLYSNQPQHF.

The chain uses TRBV10-3 and TRBJ1-1; no clear D gene. Trimming removed 7 bases at V and 0 bases at J, with 12 bases between. Germline V CDR1 and CDR2: ENHRY, SYGVKD. CDR3 length: 14 residues. CDR3 residues: CAINGDGMNTEAFF. The CDR3 coding sequence is TGTGCCATCAACGGTGACGGCATGAACACTGAAGCTTTCTTT.

The rearrangement joins TRBV20-1 to TRBJ1-3; the D gene is possibly TRBD1 (5 bases). Germline-derived CDR1 and CDR2 are DFQATT and SNEGSKA (reference sequence). This CDR3 region has 11 residues. V dropped 1 base and J dropped 8 bases, with 6 bases sitting between them. This CDR3 is CSARGGDTIYF. CDR3 bases: TGCAGTGCTAGAGGAGGGGACACCATATATTTT.

As regards this clone: The identical CDR3 is also encoded by other nucleotide sequences in the sample. V is TRBV5-1 and J is TRBJ1-1; a possible D gene is TRBD1 (6 bases). The ends were cut back, 0 bases at V and 2 bases at J, with 8 bases in the middle. Per germline, CDR1 SGHRS and CDR2 YFSETQ. The CDR3 has 14 residues. CDR3 sequence (DNA): TGCGCCAGCAGCTTGGGGACAGCCAACACTGAAGCTTTCTTT. This encodes CASSLGTANTEAFF.

The gene calls are TRBV28 and TRBJ1-2; no firm D call. The CDR3 spans 12 residues. Trimming took off 11 bases at V and 4 bases at J, with 14 bases between the two ends. CDR1 and CDR2 (germline): MDHEN, SYDVKM. CDR3 residues: CAGSSILYGYTF. The CDR3 bases are TGTGCCGGTTCAAGTATTCTCTATGGCTACACCTTC.

V gene TRBV16 combines with J gene TRBJ1-1; D not certain. This CDR3 comprises 13 residues. V was cut by 7 bases and J by 1 base, with 10 bases left in between. Germline CDR1 KGHSY, CDR2 FQNENV. CDR3 residues: CASNLDGNTEAFF. The CDR3 DNA reads as TGTGCCAGCAATCTTGACGGGAACACTGAAGCTTTCTTT.

V and J are TRBV28 and TRBJ2-7; 8 nucleotides align to TRBD2. V shed 7 bases and J 0 bases; nucleotides not matched to a gene: 5. The CDR3 covers 14 residues. Germline CDR1 MDHEN, CDR2 SYDVKM. The CDR3 DNA follows: TGTGCCAGCACCCGGAGCGGGAGCTCCTACGAGCAGTACTTC. It yields the protein CASTRSGSSYEQYF.

The chain links TRBV5-5 to TRBJ1-6; perhaps TRBD1 as D (5 bases). CDR1 is SGHKS and CDR2 is YYEKEE in the germline V gene (reference sequence). The CDR3 extends over 14 amino acids. Trimming cost V 5 bases and J 7 bases, with 13 bases left between them. This chain's CDR3 is CASSRDAPNSPLHF. In DNA, the CDR3 is TGTGCCAGCAGTAGGGACGCCCCCAATTCACCCCTCCACTTT.

J is TRBJ2-5 and V is TRBV11-2; D is possibly TRBD2 (5 bases). Trimming pared 5 bases from V and 2 bases from J, leaving 15 bases between. This CDR3 comprises 15 residues. The germline gives CDR1 SGHAT, CDR2 FQNNGV. The CDR3 sequence: CASSLSPEEQETQYF. CDR3 DNA: TGTGCCAGCAGCCTATCACCGGAGGAGCAAGAGACCCAGTACTTC.

The chain uses TRBV3-1 (or the pseudogene TRBV3-2) and TRBJ2-1, with 12 bases aligning to TRBD2. Losses at the gene ends were 2 bases for V and 7 bases for J; bases not matched to a gene: 18. CDR1 is LGHDT and CDR2 is YNNKEL in the germline V gene (reference sequence). This CDR3 spans 20 amino acids. The CDR3 DNA is TGTGCCAGCAGCCAAAGATACCGTGGACTAGCGGGAAGGGGGGTAAATGAGCAGTTCTTC. This sequence encodes CASSQRYRGLAGRGVNEQFF.

The chain uses TRBV11-2 and TRBJ2-7, with TRBD1 as a possible D gene (6 bases). The CDR3 spans 13 residues. Germline V lookup: CDR1 SGHAT, CDR2 FQNNGV. V was clipped by 5 bases and J by 2 bases, with 10 bases between them. CDR3 nucleotides: TGTGCCAGCAGCAGGGGACACACCTACGAGCAGTACTTC. Amino acids: CASSRGHTYEQYF. Using reference TRBV11-2 and TRBJ2-7 for the parts outside the CDR3, the full variable domain is EAGVAQSPRYKIIEKRQSVAFWCNPISGHATLYWYQQILGQGPKLLIQFQNNGVVDDSQLPKDRFSAERLKGVDSTLKIQPAKLEDSAVYLCASSRGHTYEQYFGPGTRLTVT.

This sequence joins TRBV28 and TRBJ2-5; no reliable D call. The germline V and J ends were trimmed by 6 bases and 4 bases, with 6 bases remaining between them. Germline V gene data show CDR1 as MDHEN and CDR2 as SYDVKM. The CDR3 length is 11 residues. The CDR3 here is CASRSGETQYF. CDR3 in DNA: TGTGCCAGCAGGTCGGGAGAGACCCAGTACTTC.

This clone was detected a few times. The chain joins TRBV3-1 (or the pseudogene TRBV3-2) to TRBJ1-2, with a tentative D call TRBD1 (5 bases). V was trimmed by 1 base and J by 4 bases, leaving 13 bases between them. Germline V gene data show CDR1 as LGHDT and CDR2 as YNNKEL (reference sequence). The CDR3 length is 15 residues. CDR3 sequence: CASSQVSAGRYGYTF. The CDR3 bases are TGTGCCAGCAGCCAAGTGTCGGCAGGGCGCTATGGCTACACCTTC.

The chain couples TRBV6-6 to TRBJ2-3; D is unclear. Germline V gene sequence: CDR1 MNHNY, CDR2 SVGAGI (reference sequence). CDR3 length: 15 residues. The ends were cut back, 6 bases at V and 2 bases at J, with 15 bases in the middle. This CDR3 is CASSLVQSNTDTQYF. CDR3 bases: TGTGCCAGCAGCCTCGTACAGAGTAACACAGATACGCAGTATTTT.

The sample holds one count of this clone. This chain uses TRBV28 with TRBJ1-2; the D is unclear. This CDR3 comprises 15 residues. V was shortened by 1 base and J by 3 bases, with 12 bases between the two germline ends. Germline CDR1 reads MDHEN; CDR2 reads SYDVKM. This CDR3 reads CASSLLGQLDYGYTF. CDR3 bases: TGTGCCAGCAGTTTATTAGGGCAGCTCGACTATGGCTACACCTTC.

J is TRBJ2-1 and V is TRBV24-1; D remains ambiguous. CDR3 size: 14 residues. With 4 bases removed from V and 8 bases from J, the gap between germline ends came to 14 bases. CDR1 is KGHDR and CDR2 is SFDVKD in the germline V gene. The CDR3 DNA reads as TGTGCCACCAGTGACTCCTTCACGTCGGATGAGCAGTTCTTC. Protein product: CATSDSFTSDEQFF.

A few counts support this clone. The rearrangement uses TRBV30 and TRBJ2-1; D not certain. CDR1 GTSNPN and CDR2 SVGIG come from the germline V gene (reference sequence). The CDR3 has 14 amino acids. The V gene lost 8 bases and the J gene lost 0 bases, with 14 bases spanning the gap. The CDR3 region has the DNA TGTGCCAAGTCAAAGGGAAGCTCCTACAATGAGCAGTTCTTC. Translated, it gives CAKSKGSSYNEQFF. The variable domain in full, with the rest retrieved from reference TRBV30 and TRBJ2-1, is SQTIHQWPATLVQPVGSPLSLECTVEGTSNPNLYWYRQAAGRGLQLLFYSVGIGQISSEVPQNLSASRPQDRQFILSSKKLLLSDSGFYLCAKSKGSSYNEQFFGPGTRLTVL.

The genes are TRBV18 and TRBJ2-5; 9 bases match TRBD2. Germline loops: CDR1 KGHSH, CDR2 LQKENI. V shed 1 base, J shed 1 base, and the junction held 4 bases outside the gene matches. This CDR3 region has 16 residues. CDR3 in amino acids: CASSPRLAGSQETQYF. The CDR3 DNA is TGTGCCAGCTCACCACGCCTAGCGGGATCCCAAGAGACCCAGTACTTC.

The rearrangement links TRBV5-1 to TRBJ2-7, with 9 bases fitting TRBD1. The V segment lost 2 bases and the J segment 3 bases; nucleotides outside the gene matches: 6. Germline assignment: CDR1 SGHRS and CDR2 YFSETQ. The CDR3 covers 15 residues. CDR3 bases: TGCGCCAGCAGCTTCGGGACAGGGAACTTCTACGAGCAGTACTTC. It encodes CASSFGTGNFYEQYF.